Shown below are 29 T cell receptor beta chains from a single sample sequenced in a study of regulatory T cells in long-lasting Graves disease. The time point here: persistent/refractory GD, antithyroid drugs over 5 years with positive TRAb. PBMC-derived RNA was used for the TCR library. Researchers made TCR beta libraries by using iRepertoire HTBI primers and running Arm-PCR on CDR3 regions. Each CDR3 protein gets one entry after TCRdb re-called the multiplex PCR reads with MiXCR. Altogether 400,000 to 500,000 distinct CDR3 sequences are present, under 25% being singletons, with the ten largest covering roughly an eighth. Source: peripheral blood mononuclear cells (PBMCs), taken when the disease was refractory, from a patient treated with antithyroid drugs. These receptors were collected from a female donor with Graves disease.

This chain joins TRBV27 and TRBJ2-2; 8 bases are shared with TRBD2. Germline V gene data show CDR1 as MNHEY and CDR2 as SMNVEV (reference sequence). After removal of 1 base from V and 2 bases from J, the junction contained 3 bases not matched to a gene. CDR3 length: 16 amino acids. The CDR3, as DNA: TGTGCCAGCAGTTTATTGGGACTAGAAAACACCGGGGAGCTGTTTTTT. Translation gives CASSLLGLENTGELFF.

This clonotype was seen at least ten times. V and J are TRBV10-1 and TRBJ2-5, with 8 positions matching TRBD2. This CDR3 spans 17 amino acids. Germline V gives CDR1 WNHNN, CDR2 SYGVQD (reference sequence). Losses at the gene ends were 0 bases for V and 5 bases for J; bases not matched to a gene: 11. CDR3 DNA sequence: TGCGCCAGCAGTGAGTCCCCGGGAGCGGGAGATACGGAGACCCAGTACTTC. This codes for CASSESPGAGDTETQYF.

This clonotype was detected ten times or more. V and J are TRBV9 and TRBJ2-5, with D perhaps matching TRBD1 (5 bases). This CDR3 spans 16 amino acids. Germline V gives CDR1 SGDLS, CDR2 YYNGEE. The V gene lost 0 bases and the J gene lost 4 bases, with 16 bases spanning the gap. The CDR3 loop is CASSVGGSPARETQYF. The CDR3 coding sequence is TGTGCCAGCAGCGTAGGGGGCTCCCCAGCACGAGAGACCCAGTACTTC.

This clonotype occurred a few times. V is TRBV10-3 and J is TRBJ2-6; TRBD1 might be the D (5 bases). CDR1 and CDR2 (germline): ENHRY, SYGVKD. Trimming pared 10 bases from V and 0 bases from J, leaving 25 bases between. The CDR3 is 19 residues long. CDR3 bases: TGTGCCAGCGGAGACCAAAGACAGACAAAAAGCTCTGGGGCCAACGTCCTGACTTTC. Its translation: CASGDQRQTKSSGANVLTF.

This clonotype was seen more than once but under ten times. The genes are TRBV20-1 and TRBJ2-2, with D possibly called TRBD1 or TRBD2 (5 bases each). Between the trimmed V and J ends, which lost 6 bases and 8 bases, there was a span of 13 bases. The CDR3 covers 12 residues. The V gene's germline CDR1 is DFQATT and CDR2 SNEGSKA (reference sequence). In DNA, the CDR3 is TGCAGTGCGAAGACTGGGACGGGGGAGCTGTTTTTT. Residues: CSAKTGTGELFF.

This clonotype has more than one count but fewer than ten. The chain combines TRBV7-9 with TRBJ2-5; the match to TRBD1 covers 9 bases. This CDR3 region has 15 residues. With 5 bases clipped from V and 5 bases from J, the junction kept 9 bases outside the gene matches. Germline loops: CDR1 SEHNR, CDR2 FQNEAQ (reference sequence). As DNA, the CDR3 is TGTGCCAGCAGCCCGGGACAGGGTTTGAAGGAGACCCAGTACTTC. Its translation is CASSPGQGLKETQYF.

Details on this clonotype: A much larger clone differs by one base, so this may be a read error. This chain links TRBV28 with TRBJ2-2; 10 bases are a match to TRBD1. This CDR3 contains 15 residues. Germline V lookup: CDR1 MDHEN, CDR2 SYDVKM. The CDR3 sequence: CTSSPRQGAIGELFF. CDR3 bases: TGTACCAGCAGCCCGCGACAGGGGGCAATCGGGGAGCTGTTTTTT.

The rearrangement uses TRBV30 and TRBJ2-2; D not certain. This CDR3 region has 13 residues. The germline V gene has CDR1 GTSNPN and CDR2 SVGIG (reference sequence). V was pared by 0 bases and J by 4 bases, with 6 bases between. Written as DNA, the CDR3 is TGTGCCTGGAGTGTACAAGGCACCGGGGAGCTGTTTTTT. This gives the protein CAWSVQGTGELFF.

Regarding this clonotype: Compared with germline, one end of the junction differs, possibly owing to a read error. V is TRBV14 and J is TRBJ2-5, with a possible D match to TRBD2 (5 bases). CDR1 is SGHDN and CDR2 is FVKESK in the germline V gene. CDR3 size: 12 residues. This CDR3 reads CASSPAGGSTIF. In nucleotides, the CDR3 is TGTGCCAGCAGCCCTGCCGGTGGGAGCACAATCTTC.

This clonotype was recorded many times. The V and J genes are TRBV2 and TRBJ1-1; D unclear. The CDR3 covers 14 residues. Germline assignment: CDR1 SNHLY and CDR2 FYNNEI. V lost 1 base and J lost 2, with 8 bases in between. The CDR3 protein is CASSEEVFNTEAFF. The DNA of the CDR3 is TGTGCCAGCAGTGAAGAGGTCTTCAACACTGAAGCTTTCTTT.

This clonotype has just a few counts. Written as DNA, the CDR3 is TGTGCCAGCAGACCGGACGTCCCCACAGATACGCAGTATTTT. Protein product: CASRPDVPTDTQYF. This chain uses TRBV27 with TRBJ2-3; no clear D. Trimming cost V 6 bases and J 2 bases, with 12 bases left between them. CDR1 is MNHEY and CDR2 is SMNVEV in the germline V gene (reference sequence). CDR3 size: 14 residues.

The gene calls are TRBV4-1 and TRBJ2-7; 7 bases are a match to TRBD2. Germline CDR1 MGHRA, CDR2 YSYEKL. With 1 base clipped from V and 3 bases from J, the junction kept 6 bases outside the gene matches. The CDR3 runs to 15 residues. In nucleotides, the CDR3 is TGCGCCAGCAGCCAAGGAGGCGGGAGTGTCTACGAGCAGTACTTC. Translating it yields CASSQGGGSVYEQYF.

This sequence joins TRBV2 and TRBJ2-1; possibly TRBD2 for D (7 bases). The length of the CDR3 is 13 residues. Germline CDR1 and CDR2: SNHLY and FYNNEI. V was clipped by 8 bases and J by 9 bases, with 17 bases between them. The chain's CDR3 is CASALLGGREQFF. For the CDR3, the DNA is TGTGCCAGCGCCCTTCTCGGGGGGCGTGAGCAGTTCTTC.

In this sample, this clonotype turned up a few times. V gene TRBV5-6 combines with J gene TRBJ2-4; D possibly uses TRBD1 or TRBD2 (5 bases each). This CDR3 contains 14 residues. Trimming pared 0 bases from V and 7 bases from J, leaving 11 bases between. Looked up from germline, CDR1 is SGHDT and CDR2 is YYEEEE. The CDR3 DNA reads TGTGCCAGCAGCTTGGGGGGGTTGGAGAACATTCAGTACTTC. It is translated as CASSLGGLENIQYF.

This clonotype was detected ten times or more. This chain joins TRBV2 and TRBJ2-7; D possibly matches TRBD1 or TRBD2 (5 bases each). The V and J ends lost 4 bases and 4 bases respectively, with 17 bases between them. There are 15 residues in the CDR3. Germline V gives CDR1 SNHLY, CDR2 FYNNEI. The CDR3 sequence: CASSAPSAWGYEQYF. The CDR3 DNA is TGTGCCAGCAGTGCCCCCAGCGCCTGGGGGTACGAGCAGTACTTC.

This clonotype showed up many times. The rearrangement uses TRBV12-3 or TRBV12-4 and TRBJ1-2; unclear D gene. Trimming pared 3 bases from V and 4 bases from J, leaving 12 bases between. This CDR3 comprises 14 residues. CDR3 in amino acids: CASSFELWGYGYTF. Written as DNA, the CDR3 is TGTGCCAGCAGTTTTGAGCTCTGGGGCTATGGCTACACCTTC.

The chain links TRBV14 to TRBJ2-4; D remains unclear. Trimming left V 1 base short and J 4 bases short, with 14 bases between. CDR3 length equals 16 residues. The V gene's germline CDR1 is SGHDN and CDR2 FVKESK. The CDR3 DNA reads TGTGCCAGCAGCCAAGGTTCAGGCACATCGAAAAACATTCAGTACTTC. As protein: CASSQGSGTSKNIQYF.

This chain links TRBV10-2 with TRBJ1-2, with D uncertain. CDR3 length: 12 residues. V dropped 5 bases and J dropped 8 bases, with 12 bases sitting between them. CDR1 is WSHSY and CDR2 is SAAADI in the germline V gene. Written as DNA, the CDR3 is TGCGCCAGCAGTCGTGATGGATCCGGCTACACCTTC. Its translation is CASSRDGSGYTF.

This clonotype showed up many times. This chain joins TRBV10-3 and TRBJ1-2; a weak D match, TRBD1 (5 bases). V lost 6 bases and J 7 bases, leaving 18 bases between the germline ends. The CDR3 spans 14 residues. CDR1 is ENHRY and CDR2 is SYGVKD in the germline V gene. In DNA form, the CDR3 reads TGTGCCATCAGCATGCGGGACCCCTCTTTTGGCTACACCTTC. Translated, it gives CAISMRDPSFGYTF.

In its sample, this clonotype was seen many times. The chain employs TRBV5-5 and TRBJ1-2; possibly TRBD1 for D (5 bases). Germline CDR1 SGHKS, CDR2 YYEKEE (reference sequence). V lost 5 bases, J lost 2 bases, and 13 bases lay in between. The CDR3 has 14 residues. The CDR3 sequence: CASRAVGGNYGYTF. CDR3 nucleotides: TGTGCCAGCAGAGCCGTCGGGGGGAACTATGGCTACACCTTC.

The table lists this clonotype with many counts. This sequence joins TRBV6-1 and TRBJ2-7; 8 nucleotides match TRBD1. CDR1 MNHNS and CDR2 SASEGT come from the germline V gene. The CDR3 totals 15 residues. The V gene end was trimmed by 7 bases and the J gene end by 5 bases; junction bases not matched to a gene: 13. For the CDR3, the DNA is TGTGCCAGCACTTCCCCCGACAGGGGTTGGGACGAGCAGTACTTC. Protein: CASTSPDRGWDEQYF.

This clonotype was counted ten times or more. The V and J genes are TRBV28 and TRBJ1-5; weak D call: TRBD1 (6 bases). Germline CDR1 is MDHEN and CDR2 is SYDVKM. V was clipped by 6 bases and J by 6 bases, with 15 bases between them. CDR3 length: 14 residues. The CDR3 reads CASSVPGTTQPQHF. The CDR3 DNA is TGTGCCAGCAGCGTACCGGGGACAACTCAGCCCCAGCATTTT.

DNA of the CDR3: TGCGCCAGCAGCCAAGATTTGGCAGATACCTACGAGCAGTACTTC. This gives the protein CASSQDLADTYEQYF. This chain joins TRBV4-1 and TRBJ2-7; D uncertain. CDR1 is MGHRA and CDR2 is YSYEKL in the germline V gene. The CDR3 has 15 amino acids. Trimming took off 0 bases at V and 2 bases at J, with 11 bases between the two ends.

On this clonotype itself: Since a much larger clone is just one base distant, this may be a read error. The genes are TRBV27 and TRBJ2-1; the D gene is possibly TRBD2 (6 bases). The germline V gene encodes CDR1 MNHEY and CDR2 SMNVEV (reference sequence). V lost 5 bases and J lost 9, with 26 bases in between. This CDR3 has 17 residues. The CDR3 reads CASSPTLGTGVPCEQFF. For the CDR3, the DNA is TGTGCCAGCAGTCCCACTCTCGGCACGGGAGTACCGTGTGAGCAGTTCTTC.

This clonotype was observed many times. The chain has TRBV28 and TRBJ2-7, with 8 bases aligning to TRBD1. There are 15 residues in the CDR3. The ends lost 6 bases at V and 3 bases at J; junction bases unmatched: 10. Germline V gene lookup returns CDR1 MDHEN and CDR2 SYDVKM. The CDR3 protein is CASRKAGTGNYEQYF. Here the CDR3 DNA reads TGTGCCAGCAGAAAAGCCGGGACAGGCAACTACGAGCAGTACTTC.

This clonotype was picked up a small number of times. V and J are TRBV4-1 and TRBJ2-7, with 9 positions matching TRBD1. Germline CDR1 MGHRA, CDR2 YSYEKL. V shed 4 bases and J 4 bases; nucleotides not matched to a gene: 8. This CDR3 region has 15 residues. The CDR3 reads CASSPSDRGVYEQYF. Here the CDR3 DNA reads TGCGCCAGCAGCCCCTCCGACAGGGGGGTATACGAGCAGTACTTC.

This clonotype was recorded many times. The rearrangement links TRBV20-1 to TRBJ2-7; D unresolved. The V and J ends lost 0 bases and 2 bases respectively, with 14 bases between them. From germline, CDR1 is DFQATT and CDR2 SNEGSKA (reference sequence). The CDR3 sequence is 15 residues long. CDR3 DNA sequence: TGCAGTGCTAGAGATGCGAGACTTCAAACCTACGAGCAGTACTTC. Its protein product is CSARDARLQTYEQYF.

This clonotype has ten or more counts. The chain employs TRBV28 and TRBJ2-7; 13 nucleotides match TRBD2. V lost 8 bases to trimming and J lost 1 base; unmatched junction nucleotides: 2. The CDR3 totals 14 residues. From germline, CDR1 is MDHEN and CDR2 SYDVKM. The CDR3 is CASGLAGVSYEQYF. The CDR3 DNA sequence: TGTGCCAGCGGACTAGCGGGAGTTTCCTACGAGCAGTACTTC.

This clonotype has at least ten counts. The J gene is TRBJ2-7, the V gene TRBV5-6; perhaps TRBD2 as D (6 bases). CDR1 is SGHDT, CDR2 YYEEEE, per germline. V was trimmed by 4 bases and J by 9 bases, leaving 20 bases between them. The CDR3 has 14 residues. For the CDR3, the DNA is TGTGCCAGCAGCCCCGGGACTTCGCTTACGAGGCAGTACTTC. It encodes CASSPGTSLTRQYF. Using reference TRBV5-6 and TRBJ2-7 for the parts outside the CDR3, the full variable domain is DAGVTQSPTHLIKTRGQQVTLRCSPKSGHDTVSWYQQALGQGPQFIFQYYEEEERQRGNFPDRFSGHQFPNYSSELNVNALLLGDSALYLCASSPGTSLTRQYFGPGTRLTVT.